The rows below give T cell receptor beta chains drawn from one sample of a study of CD8 T cells in ankylosing spondylitis. TCRdb re-derived calls from the 5' RACE reads in MiXCR, one entry per CDR3 protein. The sample lists some 150,000 distinct CDR3 sequences, about an eighth seen once, with around 4.1% in the top ten. The sample consisted of blood, either unsorted or a sorted T cell fraction (not recorded which). These receptor sequences come from a female donor with ankylosing spondylitis or in good health (not recorded which). CDR3s include the opening cysteine and the closing phenylalanine or tryptophan. D genes are given only for firm matches. A clone size is listed for some rows: how often the clone was seen (once, few, many), or a class if it is expanded.

d_call,clone_size,j_call,v_call,cdr3_aa,cdr3_nt
TRBD1,-,TRBJ2-3,TRBV5-1,CASSLTGGDADTQYF,TGCGCCAGCAGCTTGACAGGGGGCGACGCAGATACGCAGTATTTT
TRBD2,few,TRBJ2-3,TRBV7-9,CATDGLAYTDTQYF,TGTGCCACCGACGGACTAGCGTACACAGATACGCAGTATTTT
TRBD1,many,TRBJ1-5,TRBV29-1,CSVETIDRAQHF,TGCAGCGTTGAAACAATCGACAGGGCCCAGCATTTT
TRBD2,many,TRBJ2-1,TRBV20-1,CSGLVGSGGLVGNEQFF,TGCAGCGGATTGGTGGGTAGCGGGGGGTTAGTAGGCAATGAGCAGTTCTTC
-,many,TRBJ1-1,TRBV5-1,CASSLNLGALNTEAFF,TGCGCCAGCAGCTTAAATCTAGGGGCCCTGAACACTGAAGCTTTCTTT
-,many,TRBJ2-3,TRBV5-1,CASSSGRGSTDTQYF,TGCGCCAGCAGCTCCGGCAGGGGTTCGACAGATACGCAGTATTTT
-,many,TRBJ2-1,TRBV20-1,CSAREFSGSSYNEQFF,TGCAGTGCTAGAGAGTTCAGCGGTTCGTCCTACAATGAGCAGTTCTTC
TRBD1,many,TRBJ2-1,TRBV28,CASSPSSGGNNEQFF,TGTGCCAGCAGTCCCTCGTCAGGGGGCAACAATGAGCAGTTCTTC
-,-,TRBJ2-7,TRBV9,CASSVNPGSADEQYF,TGTGCCAGCAGCGTAAACCCCGGTAGCGCAGACGAGCAGTACTTC
-,few,TRBJ1-2,TRBV15,CATSRDIGPTVSGYTF,TGTGCCACCAGCAGAGACATTGGGCCGACAGTTAGTGGCTACACCTTC
-,few,TRBJ2-3,TRBV21-1,CASSKTRDRHLLEDTQYF,TGTGCCAGCAGCAAAACTCGGGATAGACACCTGCTGGAGGATACGCAGTATTTT
TRBD1,-,TRBJ1-5,TRBV29-1,CSVAWGQGANQPQHF,TGCAGCGTTGCGTGGGGACAGGGGGCCAATCAGCCCCAGCATTTT
TRBD2,few,TRBJ2-1,TRBV20-1,CSVPGLAGNEQFF,TGCAGTGTCCCGGGACTAGCGGGCAATGAGCAGTTCTTC
-,many,TRBJ1-1,TRBV29-1,CSVHEGGNTEAFF,TGCAGCGTCCACGAGGGGGGGAACACTGAAGCTTTCTTT
-,many,TRBJ1-5,TRBV30,CAWAQRGHQPQHF,TGTGCCTGGGCACAGCGGGGCCATCAGCCCCAGCATTTT
-,-,TRBJ2-3,TRBV14,CASSPPRLGMTDTQYF,TGTGCCAGCAGCCCTCCCCGACTGGGAATGACAGATACGCAGTATTTT
-,-,TRBJ1-3,TRBV28,CASSLGPIGNTIYF,TGTGCCAGCAGTTTGGGGCCAATTGGAAACACCATATATTTT
TRBD1,many,TRBJ1-1,TRBV10-3,CAIRQGGTEAFF,TGTGCCATCAGACAGGGGGGCACTGAAGCTTTCTTT
-,-,TRBJ2-1,TRBV7-3,CASSLIAGADDEQFF,TGTGCCAGCAGCTTAATTGCCGGGGCGGACGATGAGCAGTTCTTC
-,many,TRBJ1-5,TRBV20-1,CSANPPAASLGPQHF,TGCAGTGCCAATCCACCCGCGGCCTCCCTGGGGCCCCAGCATTTT
TRBD2,many,TRBJ2-7,TRBV20-1,CSARELAGAGEQYF,TGCAGTGCTAGAGAGCTAGCGGGAGCCGGCGAGCAGTACTTC
-,many,TRBJ2-1,TRBV12-3/TRBV12-4,CASSLLGTYNEQFF,TGTGCCAGCAGTTTACTCGGGACTTACAATGAGCAGTTCTTC
-,few,TRBJ2-3,TRBV20-1,CSARDLGAFSTDTQYF,TGCAGTGCTAGAGATCTCGGGGCCTTTAGCACAGATACGCAGTATTTT
-,once,TRBJ1-5,TRBV28,CASGRGDFGQPQHF,TGTGCCAGCGGTCGAGGGGATTTCGGGCAACCCCAGCATTTT
TRBD1,many,TRBJ2-2,TRBV14,CASSPGTGPRGTGELFF,TGTGCCAGCAGCCCTGGGACAGGCCCACGGGGCACCGGGGAGCTGTTTTTT
TRBD2,few,TRBJ2-5,TRBV29-1,CSVPLAGKETQYF,TGCAGCGTTCCCCTAGCGGGAAAGGAGACCCAGTACTTC
-,-,TRBJ2-2,TRBV19,CASSSDGNTGELFF,TGTGCCAGTAGTTCGGACGGGAACACCGGGGAGCTGTTTTTT
TRBD2,many,TRBJ2-1,TRBV18,CASSPTLAGSYNEQFF,TGTGCCAGCTCACCAACTCTAGCGGGGTCCTACAATGAGCAGTTCTTC
-,many,TRBJ1-5,TRBV28,CASIPYRASPDPQHF,TGTGCCAGCATCCCCTACAGGGCCTCGCCCGACCCCCAGCATTTT
-,many,TRBJ2-2,TRBV29-1,CSASEGIGGELFF,TGCAGCGCTTCGGAGGGGATCGGCGGGGAGCTGTTTTTT
TRBD1,few,TRBJ2-3,TRBV20-1,CSARSTGEDTQYF,TGCAGTGCTAGGTCGACAGGGGAAGATACGCAGTATTTT
-,many,TRBJ1-1,TRBV29-1,CSVNRVFGEAFF,TGCAGCGTGAACAGGGTTTTTGGTGAAGCTTTCTTT